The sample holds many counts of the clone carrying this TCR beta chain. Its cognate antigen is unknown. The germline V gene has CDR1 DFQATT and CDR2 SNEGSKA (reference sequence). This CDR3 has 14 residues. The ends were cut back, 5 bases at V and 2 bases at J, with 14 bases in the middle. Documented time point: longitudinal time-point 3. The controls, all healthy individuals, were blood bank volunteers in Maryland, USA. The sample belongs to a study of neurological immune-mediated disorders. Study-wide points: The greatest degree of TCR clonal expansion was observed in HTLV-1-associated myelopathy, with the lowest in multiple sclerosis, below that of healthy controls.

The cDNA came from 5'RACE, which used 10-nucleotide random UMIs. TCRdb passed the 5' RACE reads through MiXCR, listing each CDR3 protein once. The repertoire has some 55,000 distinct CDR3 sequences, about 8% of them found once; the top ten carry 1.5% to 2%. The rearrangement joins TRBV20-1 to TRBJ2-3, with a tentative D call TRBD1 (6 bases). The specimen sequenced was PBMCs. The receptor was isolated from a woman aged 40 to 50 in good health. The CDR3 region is CSALQGRVTDTQYF. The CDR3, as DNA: TGCAGTGCTTTACAGGGTCGGGTCACAGATACGCAGTATTTT.